A single sample is the source of the 30 T cell receptor beta chains below, sequenced in a study of neoadjuvant nivolumab and ipilimumab in lung cancer. Profiling relied on immunoSEQ multiplex PCR, and the TCRdb table lists in-frame clones only, not all of them. The data contain over 15,000 clones, approximately 79% of them singletons. The sequences come from tumor tissue, collected after neoadjuvant nivolumab, alone or with ipilimumab, at or shortly before surgery. The source is an adult with non-small cell lung cancer.

This clone was observed a few times. V gene TRBV27 combines with J gene TRBJ1-3; D is undetermined. This CDR3 has 14 amino acids. CDR1 is MNHEY and CDR2 is SMNVEV in the germline V gene (reference sequence). Trimming cost V 8 bases and J 0 bases, with 11 bases left between them. DNA for the CDR3: TGTGCCAGCGCGGGCGCGGCCTCTGGAAACACCATATATTTT. It codes for CASAGAASGNTIYF.

The chain couples TRBV5-4 to TRBJ1-6, with TRBD1 as a possible D gene (6 bases). CDR3 length: 16 residues. In germline, CDR1 is SGHNT, CDR2 YYREEE (reference sequence). Trimming shortened V by 4 bases and J by 9 bases, and 20 bases separated the two germline ends. The CDR3 spells CASSGGVAQGASPLHF. CDR3 nucleotide sequence: TGTGCCAGCAGCGGGGGTGTCGCACAGGGCGCTTCACCCCTCCACTTT.

This rearrangement joins TRBV5-4 to TRBJ1-2; D unclear. Germline V lookup: CDR1 SGHNT, CDR2 YYREEE (reference sequence). V dropped 7 bases and J dropped 8 bases, with 15 bases sitting between them. The CDR3 length is 12 residues. CDR3 DNA: TGTGCCAGCGCCGTCGGCGGGAGCGGCTACACCTTC. Protein sequence: CASAVGGSGYTF. Drawing the rest from reference TRBV5-4 and TRBJ1-2, the complete variable domain is ETGVTQSPTHLIKTRGQQVTLRCSSQSGHNTVSWYQQALGQGPQFIFQYYREEENGRGNFPPRFSGLQFPNYSSELNVNALELDDSALYLCASAVGGSGYTFGSGTRLTVV.

This clone was counted a few times. This sequence joins TRBV6-5 and TRBJ2-1, with unresolved D. The CDR3 has 11 residues. The V end was cut by 2 bases, the J end by 9 bases, with 5 bases between. CDR1 and CDR2 from the germline V gene are MNHEY and SVGAGI. As DNA, the CDR3 is TGTGCCAGCAGTTACATGGGTGAGCAGTTCTTC. Its translation is CASSYMGEQFF.

The rearrangement joins TRBV6-5 to TRBJ2-7; D unclear. This CDR3 spans 13 amino acids. The germline gives CDR1 MNHEY, CDR2 SVGAGI. Trimming pared 0 bases from V and 0 bases from J, leaving 3 bases between. CDR3 bases: TGTGCCAGCAGTTACTCGGCCTCCTACGAGCAGTACTTC. It translates to CASSYSASYEQYF.

The chain joins TRBV5-5 to TRBJ2-7; possible D gene TRBD2, 7 bases. CDR3 length: 13 amino acids. The germline V and J ends were trimmed by 1 base and 6 bases, with 11 bases remaining between them. The germline V gene encodes CDR1 SGHKS and CDR2 YYEKEE (reference sequence). CDR3 sequence reads: CASSLWGGGEQYF. CDR3 nucleotide sequence: TGTGCCAGCAGCTTGTGGGGGGGCGGCGAGCAGTACTTC. The complete variable domain, with remaining parts taken from reference TRBV5-5 and TRBJ2-7, reads DAGVTQSPTHLIKTRGQQVTLRCSPISGHKSVSWYQQVLGQGPQFIFQYYEKEERGRGNFPDRFSARQFPNYSSELNVNALLLGDSALYLCASSLWGGGEQYFGPGTRLTVT.

The chain employs TRBV7-9 and TRBJ1-1; tentative D call: TRBD1 (5 bases). CDR1 is SEHNR, CDR2 FQNEAQ, per germline (reference sequence). The CDR3 is 16 amino acids. Trimming pared 1 base from V and 10 bases from J, leaving 22 bases between. Written as DNA, the CDR3 is TGTGCCAGCAGCTTAGGTTCAGGTCAGGGTGGCCCGGGAGCTTTCTTT. Translation: CASSLGSGQGGPGAFF.

A note on this clone: Its ends do not fully match the called genes, so a read error is possible. The chain has TRBV7-7 and TRBJ2-5, with a weak D call TRBD1 (6 bases). Per the germline V gene, CDR1 is SSHAT and CDR2 is FNYEAQ (reference sequence). This CDR3 spans 16 amino acids. CDR3 in DNA: TGTGCTAGCAGCTTAGGGACACCGGGGCTCCAAGAGACCCAGTACTTC. Its protein product is CASSLGTPGLQETQYF.

This clone has more than one count but fewer than ten. V usage is TRBV7-9 and J usage is TRBJ1-1; D unresolved. CDR3 size: 14 residues. Germline V lookup: CDR1 SEHNR, CDR2 FQNEAQ (reference sequence). The ends were cut back, 8 bases at V and 1 base at J, with 14 bases in the middle. The CDR3 loop reads CASLPNPANTEAFF. Here the CDR3 DNA reads TGTGCCAGCTTACCCAATCCTGCGAACACTGAAGCTTTCTTT.

The chain carries TRBV4-3 and TRBJ2-5; TRBD2 might be the D (7 bases). Per the germline V gene, CDR1 is LGHNA and CDR2 is YSLEER. There are 15 residues in the CDR3. With 4 bases removed from V and 5 bases from J, the gap between germline ends came to 17 bases. Here the CDR3 reads CASSRGLAAGETQYF. The CDR3 DNA reads TGCGCCAGCAGCCGGGGGCTAGCGGCGGGGGAGACCCAGTACTTC.

The chain links TRBV7-2 to TRBJ1-6; TRBD1 aligns across 8 bases. The CDR3 is 19 amino acids. Germline-derived CDR1 and CDR2 are SGHTA and FQGNSA. The trim removed 1 base at V and 3 bases at J, leaving 11 bases unmatched. CDR3 in DNA: TGTGCCAGCAGCTTAGACTACCGGGGACAGGTTAACTATAATTCACCCCTCCACTTT. Its protein product is CASSLDYRGQVNYNSPLHF.

This rearrangement joins TRBV9 to TRBJ1-1, with 8 bases fitting TRBD1. The CDR3 runs to 14 residues. Germline assignment: CDR1 SGDLS and CDR2 YYNGEE. V shed 3 bases and J 3 bases; nucleotides not matched to a gene: 4. Here the CDR3 DNA reads TGTGCCAGCAGCGCCCAGACAGGGGACACTGAAGCTTTCTTT. Its translation: CASSAQTGDTEAFF.

CDR3 coding DNA: TGTGCCAGCAGCGACCGGGACAGGGTCAAGGAGACCCAGTACTTC. Translated: CASSDRDRVKETQYF. V is TRBV7-8 and J is TRBJ2-5, with 9 bases that match TRBD1. This CDR3 has 15 amino acids. The germline V gene has CDR1 SGHVS and CDR2 FQNEAQ. V lost 5 bases, J lost 5 bases, and 9 bases stayed unmatched.

The chain combines TRBV2 with TRBJ2-7, with D unresolved. The CDR3 runs 12 residues. CDR1 is SNHLY, CDR2 FYNNEI, per germline. The V end lost 2 bases, the J end lost 3 bases, and 5 bases lay between the germline ends. CDR3: CASSEILYEQYF. The CDR3 DNA reads as TGTGCCAGCAGTGAAATCCTCTACGAGCAGTACTTC. The whole variable domain, filled in from reference TRBV2 and TRBJ2-7, reads EPEVTQTPSHQVTQMGQEVILRCVPISNHLYFYWYRQILGQKVEFLVSFYNNEISEKSEIFDDQFSVERPDGSNFTLKIRSTKLEDSAMYFCASSEILYEQYFGPGTRLTVT.

The rearrangement uses TRBV7-2 and TRBJ2-3; possibly TRBD2 for D (6 bases). The CDR3 consists of 12 residues. Germline V gene lookup returns CDR1 SGHTA and CDR2 FQGNSA. Trimming took off 5 bases at V and 10 bases at J, with 13 bases between the two ends. CDR3 sequence (DNA): TGTGCCAGCAGCCTCGACCGCGGGGCGCAGTATTTT. Translated, it gives CASSLDRGAQYF.

The chain couples TRBV12-5 to TRBJ1-3; the D gene is possibly TRBD1 (5 bases). CDR1 LGHNT and CDR2 FRNRAP come from the germline V gene. CDR3 length: 17 residues. The germline V and J ends were trimmed by 0 bases and 0 bases, with 12 bases remaining between them. This chain's CDR3 is CASGLVSPGFSGNTIYF. The CDR3 coding sequence is TGTGCTAGTGGTTTGGTATCCCCAGGGTTCTCTGGAAACACCATATATTTT.

The V and J genes are TRBV13 and TRBJ2-7, with D perhaps matching TRBD1 or TRBD2 (6 bases each). The V gene's germline CDR1 is PRHDT and CDR2 FYEKMQ (reference sequence). Trimming stripped 6 bases from V and 0 bases from J, with 21 bases between. This CDR3 comprises 17 residues. In DNA, the CDR3 is TGTGCCAGCAGTTCCCGAGGGGGGCGATTGAGCTCCTACGAGCAGTACTTC. The encoded protein is CASSSRGGRLSSYEQYF.

The chain's CDR3 is CATGQLLNTEAFF. CDR3 in DNA: TGTGCCACGGGGCAGCTATTGAACACTGAAGCTTTCTTT. This chain joins TRBV6-5 and TRBJ1-1, with D possibly being TRBD1 (5 bases). V lost 10 bases to trimming and J lost 0 bases, with 12 bases between them. Looked up from germline, CDR1 is MNHEY and CDR2 is SVGAGI. The CDR3 totals 13 residues.

This clone was observed a handful of times. The chain employs TRBV4-1 and TRBJ1-2; no firm D call. V was shortened by 0 bases and J by 4 bases, with 9 bases between the two germline ends. This CDR3 has 14 residues. Germline lookup yields CDR1 MGHRA and CDR2 YSYEKL. This chain's CDR3 is CASSQDPAVYGYTF. The CDR3 DNA reads as TGCGCCAGCAGCCAAGATCCGGCAGTCTATGGCTACACCTTC.

CDR3 loop: CASSPGASGTGELFF. DNA for the CDR3: TGTGCCAGCAGCCCGGGGGCGAGTGGGACCGGGGAGCTGTTTTTT. The chain combines TRBV4-2 with TRBJ2-2; TRBD1 or TRBD2 may be the D gene (6 bases each). The germline gives CDR1 LGHNA, CDR2 YNFKEQ. Trimming pared 4 bases from V and 5 bases from J, leaving 14 bases between. The CDR3 is made up of 15 amino acids.

This clone was recorded a few times. J is TRBJ2-2 and V is TRBV4-2; D is unresolved. CDR1 is LGHNA and CDR2 is YNFKEQ in the germline V gene. Trimming shortened V by 4 bases and J by 0 bases, and 6 bases separated the two germline ends. This CDR3 is built from 14 residues. The CDR3 is CASSRIPNTGELFF. The CDR3 coding sequence is TGTGCCAGCAGCCGAATACCGAACACCGGGGAGCTGTTTTTT.

The V and J genes are TRBV10-1 and TRBJ1-3; the match to TRBD1 covers 8 bases. Germline CDR1 reads WNHNN; CDR2 reads SYGVQD (reference sequence). The V and J ends lost 6 bases and 1 base, in that order; junction bases with no gene match: 8. The CDR3 runs to 16 residues. The CDR3 bases are TGCGCCAGCAGACGGACAGGGAAGCCTTCTGGAAACACCATATATTTT. Protein product: CASRRTGKPSGNTIYF.

This chain connects TRBV11-2 to TRBJ2-3, with D possibly TRBD2 on 7 matching bases. CDR1 and CDR2 from the germline V gene are SGHAT and FQNNGV. The V gene lost 5 bases and the J gene lost 4 bases, with 10 bases spanning the gap. The CDR3 totals 13 residues. This CDR3 is CASSTGGPDTQYF. The CDR3 DNA reads TGTGCCAGCAGCACGGGGGGCCCAGATACGCAGTATTTT.

This clone is judged medium-sized. The V and J genes are TRBV7-6 and TRBJ2-5; D is unresolved. The CDR3 consists of 13 residues. The germline V gene encodes CDR1 SGHVS and CDR2 FNYEAQ. With 2 bases removed from V and 0 bases from J, the gap between germline ends came to 4 bases. The CDR3 coding sequence is TGTGCCAGCAGCTTAACGCACCAAGAGACCCAGTACTTC. It translates to CASSLTHQETQYF.

The chain uses TRBV7-2 and TRBJ2-5; weak D call: TRBD2 (5 bases). V lost 1 base and J lost 7, with 22 bases in between. CDR1 and CDR2 from the germline V gene are SGHTA and FQGNSA. This CDR3 spans 17 amino acids. CDR3 DNA: TGTGCCAGCAGCTTAGTGACTAATTTAGACACGTTGGGGACCCAGTACTTC. It specifies CASSLVTNLDTLGTQYF.

The chain combines TRBV5-1 with TRBJ2-4, with a weak D call TRBD1 (7 bases). The CDR3 covers 16 residues. Germline CDR1 SGHRS, CDR2 YFSETQ. Trimming removed 4 bases at V and 6 bases at J, with 20 bases between. The CDR3 reads CASSNRQGWGGNIQYF. For the CDR3, the DNA is TGCGCCAGCAGCAACCGACAGGGTTGGGGAGGAAACATTCAGTACTTC.

This chain links TRBV7-2 with TRBJ2-1; 7 nucleotides match TRBD1. The CDR3 is made up of 17 amino acids. Germline V CDR1 and CDR2: SGHTA, FQGNSA. The V and J ends lost 4 bases and 4 bases, in that order; junction bases with no gene match: 13. The CDR3: CASSSRTGVGWYNEQFF. CDR3 DNA: TGTGCCAGCAGCTCGCGAACAGGGGTCGGATGGTACAATGAGCAGTTCTTC.

The CDR3 bases are TGCGCCAGCAGCCCGACTCCCATACAAGAACTCTCTGGAAACACCATATATTTT. Translating gives CASSPTPIQELSGNTIYF. The gene calls are TRBV5-1 and TRBJ1-3; no firm D call. Germline-derived CDR1 and CDR2 are SGHRS and YFSETQ. This CDR3 spans 18 amino acids. The ends were cut back, 4 bases at V and 0 bases at J, with 20 bases in the middle.

This clone was picked up one time. This rearrangement joins TRBV5-6 to TRBJ2-3; TRBD1 aligns across 10 bases. CDR3 length: 15 residues. Looked up from germline, CDR1 is SGHDT and CDR2 is YYEEEE. V dropped 2 bases and J dropped 4; count of bases not matched to a gene: 4. CDR3 amino acids: CASSFLTGGADTQYF. In DNA, the CDR3 is TGTGCCAGCAGCTTCCTGACAGGGGGCGCAGATACGCAGTATTTT.

The chain has TRBV18 and TRBJ1-4; D perhaps matches TRBD1 (6 bases). With 1 base removed from V and 3 bases from J, the gap between germline ends came to 9 bases. In germline, CDR1 is KGHSH, CDR2 LQKENI. This CDR3 has 15 amino acids. CDR3 loop: CASSPQQGPNEKLFF. For the CDR3, the DNA is TGTGCCAGCTCACCACAACAGGGCCCTAATGAAAAACTGTTTTTT.